This TCR beta chain came from a study of T cell responses to AZD1222 COVID-19 vaccine. With 2 bases clipped from V and 8 bases from J, the junction kept 7 bases outside the gene matches. From germline, CDR1 is SGDLS and CDR2 YYNGEE. This CDR3 has 15 amino acids. With respect to this clone: Antigen specificity is unknown.

Only in-frame clones appear in the TCRdb table, and some are missing; sequencing was by immunoSEQ multiplex PCR. The sample yields some 120,000 clones, 70% to 90% seen once. The study's findings and limits: Clonal diversity may have been underestimated, and the donors were mostly white British, with more females than males. Seropositive status at baseline applied to only a handful of AZD1222 recipients.

The source material was peripheral blood, sampled on day 0 of MenACWY control vaccination. The chain is built from TRBV9 and TRBJ1-2, with 12 bases lining up with TRBD1. The clonotype originates from an adult in good health. CDR3 residues: CASSVRDRGLGGYTF. The DNA of the CDR3 is TGTGCCAGCAGCGTTCGGGACAGGGGGCTTGGGGGCTACACCTTC.